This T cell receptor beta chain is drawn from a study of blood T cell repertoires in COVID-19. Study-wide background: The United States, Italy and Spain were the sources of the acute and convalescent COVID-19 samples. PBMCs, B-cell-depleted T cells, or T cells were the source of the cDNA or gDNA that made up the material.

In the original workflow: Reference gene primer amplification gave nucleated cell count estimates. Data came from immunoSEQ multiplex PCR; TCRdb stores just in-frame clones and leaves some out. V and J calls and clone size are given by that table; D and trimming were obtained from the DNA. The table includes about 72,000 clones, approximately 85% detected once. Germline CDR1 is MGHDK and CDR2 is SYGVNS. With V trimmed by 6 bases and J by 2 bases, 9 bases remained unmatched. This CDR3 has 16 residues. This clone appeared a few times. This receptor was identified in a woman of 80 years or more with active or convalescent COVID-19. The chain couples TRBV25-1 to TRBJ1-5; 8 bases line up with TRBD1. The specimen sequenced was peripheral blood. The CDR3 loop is CASSSGPGQGNQPQHF. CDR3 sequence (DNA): TGTGCCAGCAGCTCAGGTCCGGGACAGGGCAATCAGCCCCAGCATTTT.